This T cell receptor (beta chain) was recorded in a study of early T cells in non-severe SARS-CoV-2 infection. TCRdb reprocessed the 5' RACE reads with MiXCR, giving one entry per CDR3 protein. The sample contains roughly 93,000 distinct CDR3 sequences, roughly 9.6% of which appear only once. V shed 4 bases and J shed 7 bases, with 8 bases lying between them. Germline V gives CDR1 SQVTM, CDR2 ANQGSEA. The CDR3 runs 12 residues. Regarding the study as a whole: Anti-spike CD8 specificities were favored by VDJdb matching, whose results missed private and CD4 specificities.

This clonotype appeared many times. Antigen: not known. The chain links TRBV29-1 to TRBJ1-6; D ambiguous. Sequencing was carried out using whole blood. The source is an adult who was a healthcare worker with PCR-confirmed SARS-CoV-2 infection or an uninfected control (not recorded which). The CDR3 sequence: CSVGHGNSPLHF. In nucleotides, the CDR3 is TGCAGCGTTGGTCACGGGAATTCACCCCTCCACTTT.